This T cell receptor beta chain derives from a study of T cells in localized non-small cell lung cancer. The study's findings and limits: It remains possible that heterogeneity exists, since only one tumor region was sequenced. Paired adjacent lung recovered a median around 60 of the top 100 tumor clones. Uninvolved adjacent lung had the highest recorded T cell clonality, with tumor below it.

Using immunoSEQ multiplex PCR, the repertoire was profiled, and TCRdb retains in-frame clones only, with some absent. Of under 3,000 clones in the sample, around 20% are singletons; the top ten hold over 15%. This clone is judged large (0.1 to 1%). Its antigen is not identified. The CDR3 spans 16 residues. The germline V gene encodes CDR1 SGHNT and CDR2 YENEEA. Germline trimming cut 4 bases from V and 6 bases from J; bases unmatched to any gene: 6. This chain links TRBV11-3 with TRBJ1-6, with 10 positions matching TRBD1. Here the sequenced sample was lung tumor tissue, taken before any cancer treatment. This TCR was recovered from a woman aged 40-75 years with stage I lung adenocarcinoma. Here the CDR3 reads CASSSKGQGLNSPLHF. The CDR3 bases are TGTGCCAGCAGCTCAAAGGGACAGGGGCTTAATTCACCCCTCCACTTT.